What follows is one TCR beta chain and its context. These data come from a study of OX40 agonist ivuxolimab in advanced cancers. Libraries were prepared by immunoSEQ multiplex PCR; TCRdb keeps only in-frame clonotypes and omits some of them. In the table there are 86,000 or so clones, around 91% of which are singletons. CDR3 size: 13 residues. V shed 4 bases, J shed 4 bases, and the junction held 6 bases outside the gene matches. Germline V gene lookup returns CDR1 GTSNPN and CDR2 SVGIG (reference sequence). The sequences come from CD4+ or CD8+ T cells sorted from blood, collected in a trial of the OX40 agonist ivuxolimab. V gene TRBV30 combines with J gene TRBJ1-1, with 7 bases matching TRBD1. The sequence was collected from an adult with an advanced solid tumor such as melanoma, head and neck, liver or kidney cancer. The CDR3 region is CAWTRTGGTEAFF. DNA of the CDR3: TGTGCCTGGACTAGGACAGGAGGCACTGAAGCTTTCTTT.